A selection of T cell receptor beta chains follows, all from one sample in a study of blood T cell repertoires in COVID-19. The protocol was immunoSEQ multiplex PCR, while the TCRdb copy is restricted to in-frame clones and leaves out a portion. This sample has about 270,000 clones, with around 89% found just once. The sequencing input was PBMCs or T cells enriched from blood (not recorded which). All receptors come from a woman in her thirties or forties with acute COVID-19. The CDR3 runs from the conserved cysteine through the conserved F or W. The D gene is left open where the match is weak. Clone size is not always given. Where it is, it says once, few, many or a class for expanded clones.

clone_size: .
d_call: .
j_call: TRBJ2-7
v_call: TRBV2
cdr3_nt: TGTGCCAGCAGTAACCCGGGTAGCTACGAGCAGTACTTC
cdr3_aa: CASSNPGSYEQYF

clone_size: .
d_call: .
j_call: TRBJ1-3
v_call: TRBV19
cdr3_nt: TGTGCCAGTACCTCACAGGGAGCTGGAAACACCATATATTTT
cdr3_aa: CASTSQGAGNTIYF

clone_size: few
d_call: .
j_call: TRBJ1-2
v_call: TRBV3-1/TRBV3-2
cdr3_nt: TGTGCCAGCAGCCTCCGCGGAGAAGGTTGGTATGGCTACACCTTC
cdr3_aa: CASSLRGEGWYGYTF

clone_size: .
d_call: .
j_call: TRBJ1-4
v_call: TRBV10-3
cdr3_nt: TGTGCCACTGCAGGGTTGGGTAATGAAAAACTGTTTTTT
cdr3_aa: CATAGLGNEKLFF

clone_size: .
d_call: TRBD1
j_call: TRBJ1-1
v_call: TRBV12-3/TRBV12-4
cdr3_nt: TGTGCCAGCAGTACAGGGGGCACTGAAGCTTTCTTT
cdr3_aa: CASSTGGTEAFF

clone_size: .
d_call: TRBD2
j_call: TRBJ2-1
v_call: TRBV7-9
cdr3_nt: TGTGCCAGCAGCTTCCAGCGGGACTCCTACAATGAGCAGTTCTTC
cdr3_aa: CASSFQRDSYNEQFF

clone_size: .
d_call: .
j_call: TRBJ2-7
v_call: TRBV6-1
cdr3_nt: TGTGCCAGCAGTGAAGGTGGTCAGTTCTACGAGCAGTACTTC
cdr3_aa: CASSEGGQFYEQYF

clone_size: .
d_call: TRBD2
j_call: TRBJ2-2
v_call: TRBV5-1
cdr3_nt: TGCGCCAGCAGCGGCCGGACTAGCGAGAACACCGGGGAGCTGTTTTTT
cdr3_aa: CASSGRTSENTGELFF

clone_size: .
d_call: .
j_call: TRBJ1-4
v_call: TRBV30
cdr3_nt: TGTGCCTGGAGTCGCGGGGTGGCTAATGAAAAACTGTTTTTT
cdr3_aa: CAWSRGVANEKLFF

clone_size: .
d_call: .
j_call: TRBJ2-7
v_call: TRBV27
cdr3_nt: TGTGCCAGCAGTTTACTGGGCACACTGTACGAGCAGTACTTC
cdr3_aa: CASSLLGTLYEQYF

clone_size: .
d_call: .
j_call: TRBJ1-2
v_call: TRBV30
cdr3_nt: TGTGCCTGGAGTGTAGGAGGTCGGAACTATGGCTACACCTTC
cdr3_aa: CAWSVGGRNYGYTF

clone_size: .
d_call: .
j_call: TRBJ1-5
v_call: TRBV25-1
cdr3_nt: TGTGCCAGCAGTGAATCAGGGTTTAGTCAGCCCCAGCATTTT
cdr3_aa: CASSESGFSQPQHF

clone_size: .
d_call: .
j_call: TRBJ2-1
v_call: TRBV19
cdr3_nt: TGTGCCAGTAGTATCTATGGGAGTGAGCAGTTCTTC
cdr3_aa: CASSIYGSEQFF